Reported below is one T cell receptor (beta chain). This clonotype occurred a few times. The antigen this receptor binds is unknown. There are no base qualities to consult, and no much larger clone falls within one base. The CDR3, cysteine through phenylalanine, is 15 amino acids long. Only the CDR3 part of the read is kept: 45 bases, read in frame from the first base. For this chain, trimming is 7 bases at the V end and 0 bases at the J end, and the number of junction bases without a gene match is 5. CDR1 and CDR2 were assigned from the germline V gene as SGHAT and FQNNGV. Library creation used 5' RACE. The sequencing machine was a NextSeq 500. In the TCR library protocol, unique molecular identifiers were attached to individual cDNA molecules to correct for PCR bias and sequencing error. Sequencing covered both TCR alpha and beta chains, and within each sample the abundances of alpha and beta sequences were tightly co-correlated. Regarding the original processing steps: Decombinator V4 was used to annotate TCR sequences for V gene, J gene and CDR3. Expanded TCRs were defined as changing significantly between any two time points under a Poisson model with p below 0.0001. TCR abundances were normalised to the total number of TCRs sequenced per sample and expressed as counts per million. MAIT TCRs were defined by TRAV1-2 paired with TRAJ12, TRAJ20 or TRAJ33, and iNKT TCRs by TRAV10 paired with TRAJ18. VDJdb, accessed 1 November 2021, was searched for CMV, EBV and SARS-CoV-2 annotated TCRs, excluding TCRs annotated for multiple antigens. Using fastp trimming at Q25 and MiXCR clonotype assembly, TCRdb reanalyzed the public sequencing data and kept in-frame beta chains. Every entry covers one CDR3 protein and lists the most common genes and DNA from its rows. Clone size and V and J calls follow TCRdb, not the original study. The sample table contains 50,000 to 60,000 distinct CDR3 sequences; only one count was recorded for 8% to 13% of them. Approximately 13% of the sample belongs to the ten largest clones.

This was a case-control study nested in a cohort of healthcare workers in London, UK, who had nasopharyngeal swab PCR tests and blood samples taken every week. Healthcare workers were enrolled in the week of the UK lockdown, from 23 to 31 March 2020, and were followed every week for up to about 16 weeks. The source of the sample is a study of early T cells in non-severe SARS-CoV-2 infection (dated by TCRdb to the early 2020s). In terms of the full investigation: TCR sequencing used bulk RNA from unsorted whole blood, so alpha and beta chains could not be paired. The investigation overall reported the following: VDJdb matching was skewed toward anti-spike CD8 responses, so virus-specific expansions were likely underestimated and private and CD4 specificities were missed.

Specimen: whole blood. The chain uses TRBV11-2 and TRBJ2-3, with 9 bases in between that match TRBD2. The origin of this receptor is an adult who was a healthcare worker with PCR-confirmed SARS-CoV-2 infection or an uninfected control (not recorded which). The CDR3 is CASTSGRPSTDTQYF. The nucleotide sequence reads TGTGCCAGCACGAGCGGGAGGCCTAGCACAGATACGCAGTATTTT.